Listed below are T cell receptor beta chains from one sample, sequenced in a study of Ad26.COV2.S vaccination and SARS-CoV-2 variants. Generated by immunoSEQ multiplex PCR, the TCRdb table keeps only in-frame clones and is missing some. The sample lists about 320,000 clones; about 86% were seen once. The sample in question was peripheral blood, obtained in a trial of Ad26.COV2.S vaccine versus placebo. Receptors were obtained from a person between 18 and 65 years old who received the Ad26.COV2.S COVID-19 vaccine or a placebo. CDR3s include the opening cysteine and the closing phenylalanine or tryptophan. A D gene is named only where the DNA matches it firmly. Part of the rows lack a size; the others show once, few, many or a class for expanded clones.

J gene: TRBJ1-6
D gene: .
clone size: .
V gene: TRBV30
CDR3 length: 13
CDR3 protein: CAGGGTHNSPLHF
CDR3 DNA: TGTGCCGGGGGCGGGACGCATAATTCACCCCTCCACTTT

J gene: TRBJ1-1
D gene: .
clone size: .
V gene: TRBV7-8
CDR3 length: 15
CDR3 protein: CASSAPGTVNTEAFF
CDR3 DNA: TGTGCCAGCAGCGCCCCCGGGACGGTGAACACTGAAGCTTTCTTT

J gene: TRBJ2-5
D gene: .
clone size: .
V gene: TRBV5-1
CDR3 length: 14
CDR3 protein: CASSSGRSQETQYF
CDR3 DNA: TGCGCCAGCAGCTCGGGGCGGAGCCAAGAGACCCAGTACTTC

J gene: TRBJ2-5
D gene: TRBD2
clone size: .
V gene: TRBV13
CDR3 length: 17
CDR3 protein: CASSLGLAGTMLETQYF
CDR3 DNA: TGTGCCAGCAGCTTAGGGCTAGCGGGAACAATGCTGGAGACCCAGTACTTC

J gene: TRBJ1-5
D gene: .
clone size: once
V gene: TRBV4-3
CDR3 length: 14
CDR3 protein: CASSPGHRNQPQHF
CDR3 DNA: TGCGCCAGCAGCCCGGGACATCGCAATCAGCCCCAGCATTTT

J gene: TRBJ2-7
D gene: .
clone size: .
V gene: TRBV5-4
CDR3 length: 15
CDR3 protein: CASSLAAGRSYEQYF
CDR3 DNA: TGTGCCAGCAGCTTGGCTGCAGGGAGATCCTACGAGCAGTACTTC

J gene: TRBJ2-2
D gene: .
clone size: .
V gene: TRBV6-2/TRBV6-3
CDR3 length: 13
CDR3 protein: CASSRGNTGELFF
CDR3 DNA: TGTGCCAGCAGTAGAGGGAATACCGGGGAGCTGTTTTTT

J gene: TRBJ2-7
D gene: .
clone size: .
V gene: TRBV10-3
CDR3 length: 14
CDR3 protein: CAISERGDSYEQYF
CDR3 DNA: TGTGCCATCAGTGAGCGTGGGGATTCCTACGAGCAGTACTTC

J gene: TRBJ2-5
D gene: .
clone size: .
V gene: TRBV6-5
CDR3 length: 13
CDR3 protein: CASRDPAPETQYF
CDR3 DNA: TGTGCCAGCAGGGACCCAGCCCCTGAGACCCAGTACTTC

J gene: TRBJ1-2
D gene: .
clone size: .
V gene: TRBV5-1
CDR3 length: 13
CDR3 protein: CASSLSGLYGYTF
CDR3 DNA: TGCGCCAGCAGCTTATCAGGCCTCTATGGCTACACCTTC

J gene: TRBJ1-2
D gene: .
clone size: .
V gene: TRBV3-1/TRBV3-2
CDR3 length: 12
CDR3 protein: CASSQARLGFEF
CDR3 DNA: TGTGCCAGCAGCCAAGCCCGCCTAGGCTTCGAATTT

J gene: TRBJ1-1
D gene: .
clone size: .
V gene: TRBV5-1
CDR3 length: 13
CDR3 protein: CASSPTGNTEAFF
CDR3 DNA: TGCGCCAGCAGCCCGACAGGGAACACTGAAGCTTTCTTT

J gene: TRBJ2-1
D gene: .
clone size: .
V gene: TRBV4-3
CDR3 length: 14
CDR3 protein: CASSLHFSYNEQFF
CDR3 DNA: TGCGCCAGCAGCCTTCACTTCTCCTACAATGAGCAGTTCTTC

J gene: TRBJ1-6
D gene: TRBD1
clone size: few
V gene: TRBV30
CDR3 length: 13
CDR3 protein: CAFQPGQGFPLHF
CDR3 DNA: TGTGCCTTTCAACCGGGACAGGGATTTCCCCTCCACTTT

J gene: TRBJ1-4
D gene: .
clone size: once
V gene: TRBV27
CDR3 length: 16
CDR3 protein: CASSFLYLGANEKLFF
CDR3 DNA: TGTGCCAGCAGTTTCTTATATCTCGGGGCCAATGAAAAACTGTTTTTT

J gene: TRBJ1-2
D gene: TRBD1
clone size: .
V gene: TRBV5-1
CDR3 length: 15
CDR3 protein: CASSVGQGEIDGYTF
CDR3 DNA: TGCGCCAGCAGCGTTGGACAGGGAGAAATCGATGGCTACACCTTC

J gene: TRBJ1-2
D gene: .
clone size: .
V gene: TRBV5-1
CDR3 length: 15
CDR3 protein: CASSLGGMANYGYTF
CDR3 DNA: TGCGCCAGCAGCTTGGGGGGGATGGCTAACTATGGCTACACCTTC